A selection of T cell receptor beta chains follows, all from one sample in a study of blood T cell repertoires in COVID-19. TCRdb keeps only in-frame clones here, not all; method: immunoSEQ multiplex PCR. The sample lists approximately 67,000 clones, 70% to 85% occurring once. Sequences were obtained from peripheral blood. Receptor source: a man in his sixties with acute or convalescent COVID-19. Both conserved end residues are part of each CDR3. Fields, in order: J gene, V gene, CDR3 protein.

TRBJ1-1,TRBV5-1,CASSSTMNTEAFF
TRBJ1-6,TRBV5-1,CASSSRTDNNSPLHF
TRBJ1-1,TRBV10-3,CAISESPVDRAFF
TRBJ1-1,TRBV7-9,CASSLWHRESPEAFF
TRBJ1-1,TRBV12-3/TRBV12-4,CASSLEEGTEAFF
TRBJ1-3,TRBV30,CAWSVGAGSSTNTIYF
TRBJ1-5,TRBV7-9,CASSLMSNQPQHF
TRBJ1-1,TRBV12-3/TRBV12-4,CASSLRGTEAFF
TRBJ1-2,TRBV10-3,CAIRTEANYGYTF
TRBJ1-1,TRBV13,CASSLRGIRREAFF